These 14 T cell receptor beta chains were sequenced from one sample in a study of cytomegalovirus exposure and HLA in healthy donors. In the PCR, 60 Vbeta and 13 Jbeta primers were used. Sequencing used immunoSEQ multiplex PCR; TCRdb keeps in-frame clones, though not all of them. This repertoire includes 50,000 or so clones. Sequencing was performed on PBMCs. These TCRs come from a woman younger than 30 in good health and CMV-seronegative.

CDR3 nucleotide sequence: TGCGCCAGCAGCCCCCAGGGAGTGGGACAGTACACTGAAGCTTTCTTT. This codes for CASSPQGVGQYTEAFF. The chain employs TRBV4-1 and TRBJ1-1; 7 bases line up with TRBD1. Per the germline V gene, CDR1 is MGHRA and CDR2 is YSYEKL. This CDR3 is 16 amino acids long. V was pared by 4 bases and J by 3 bases, with 11 bases of the junction left unmatched.

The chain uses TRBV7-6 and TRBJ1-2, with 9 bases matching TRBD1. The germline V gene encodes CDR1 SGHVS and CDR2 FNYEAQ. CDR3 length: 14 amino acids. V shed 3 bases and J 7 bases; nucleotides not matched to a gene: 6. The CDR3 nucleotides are TGTGCCAGCAGCTTCGGCGGGACAGGGAGTGGCTACACCTTC. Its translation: CASSFGGTGSGYTF.

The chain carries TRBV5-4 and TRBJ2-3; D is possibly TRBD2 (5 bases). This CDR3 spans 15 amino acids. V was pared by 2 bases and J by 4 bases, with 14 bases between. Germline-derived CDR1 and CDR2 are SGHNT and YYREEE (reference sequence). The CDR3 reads CASSLGGGGPDTQYF. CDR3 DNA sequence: TGTGCCAGCAGCTTAGGCGGAGGAGGTCCAGATACGCAGTATTTT.

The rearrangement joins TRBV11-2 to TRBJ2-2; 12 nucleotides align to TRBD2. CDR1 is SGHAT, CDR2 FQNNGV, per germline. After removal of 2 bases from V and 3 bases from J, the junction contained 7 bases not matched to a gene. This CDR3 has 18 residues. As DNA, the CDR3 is TGTGCCAGCAGCTTAAAGGGGAGACTAGCGGGGGACACCGGGGAGCTGTTTTTT. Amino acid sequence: CASSLKGRLAGDTGELFF.

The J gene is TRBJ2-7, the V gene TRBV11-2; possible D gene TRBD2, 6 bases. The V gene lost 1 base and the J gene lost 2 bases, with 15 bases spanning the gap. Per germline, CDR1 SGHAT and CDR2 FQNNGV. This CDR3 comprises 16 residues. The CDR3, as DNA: TGTGCCAGCAGCTTAGTGTTAGCGGCGAGCGCCTACGAGCAGTACTTC. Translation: CASSLVLAASAYEQYF.

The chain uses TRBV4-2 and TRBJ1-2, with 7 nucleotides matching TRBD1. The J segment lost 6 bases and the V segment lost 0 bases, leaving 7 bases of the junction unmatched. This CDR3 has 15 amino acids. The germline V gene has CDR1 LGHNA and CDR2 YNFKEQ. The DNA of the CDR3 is TGTGCCAGCAGCCAAGATGGGCAGGGGGGCAATGGCTACACCTTC. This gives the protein CASSQDGQGGNGYTF.

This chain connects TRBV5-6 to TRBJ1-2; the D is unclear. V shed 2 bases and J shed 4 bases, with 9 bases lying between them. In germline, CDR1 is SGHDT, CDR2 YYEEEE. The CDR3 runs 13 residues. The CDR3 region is CASSLGSGYGYTF. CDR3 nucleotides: TGTGCCAGCAGCTTAGGCAGCGGCTATGGCTACACCTTC.

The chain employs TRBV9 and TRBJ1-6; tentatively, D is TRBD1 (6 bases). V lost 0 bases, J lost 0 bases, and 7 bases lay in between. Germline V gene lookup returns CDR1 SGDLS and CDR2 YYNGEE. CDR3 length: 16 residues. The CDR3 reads CASSVEQGSYNSPLHF. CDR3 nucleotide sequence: TGTGCCAGCAGCGTAGAACAGGGCTCCTATAATTCACCCCTCCACTTT. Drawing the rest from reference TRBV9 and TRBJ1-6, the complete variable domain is DSGVTQTPKHLITATGQRVTLRCSPRSGDLSVYWYQQSLDQGLQFLIQYYNGEERAKGNILERFSAQQFPDLHSELNLSSLELGDSALYFCASSVEQGSYNSPLHFGNGTRLTVT.

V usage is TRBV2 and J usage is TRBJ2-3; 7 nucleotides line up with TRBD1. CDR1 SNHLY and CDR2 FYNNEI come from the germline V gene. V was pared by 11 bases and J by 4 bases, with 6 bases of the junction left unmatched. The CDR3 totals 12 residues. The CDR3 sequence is CAEGDRSDTQYF. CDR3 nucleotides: TGTGCCGAGGGGGACAGATCAGATACGCAGTATTTT.

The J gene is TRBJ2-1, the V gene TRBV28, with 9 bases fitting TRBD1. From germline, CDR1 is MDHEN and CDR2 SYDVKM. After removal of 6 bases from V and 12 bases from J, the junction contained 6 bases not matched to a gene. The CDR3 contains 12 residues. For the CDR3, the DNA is TGTGCCAGCAGGCTTACAGGGGGCTCGCAGTTCTTC. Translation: CASRLTGGSQFF.

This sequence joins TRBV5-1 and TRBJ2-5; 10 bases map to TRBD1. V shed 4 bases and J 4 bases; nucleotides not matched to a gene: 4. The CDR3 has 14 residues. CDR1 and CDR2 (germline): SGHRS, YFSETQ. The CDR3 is CASSGQGVRETQYF. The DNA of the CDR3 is TGCGCCAGCAGCGGACAGGGGGTTAGAGAGACCCAGTACTTC. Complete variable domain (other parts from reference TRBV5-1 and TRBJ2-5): KAGVTQTPRYLIKTRGQQVTLSCSPISGHRSVSWYQQTPGQGLQFLFEYFSETQRNKGNFPGRFSGRQFSNSRSEMNVSTLELGDSALYLCASSGQGVRETQYFGPGTRLLVL.

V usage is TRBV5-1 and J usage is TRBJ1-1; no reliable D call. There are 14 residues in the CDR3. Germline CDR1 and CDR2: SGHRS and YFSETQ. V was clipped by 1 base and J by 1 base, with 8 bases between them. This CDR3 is CASSLPRRNTEAFF. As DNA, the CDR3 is TGCGCCAGCAGCTTGCCCCGCAGGAACACTGAAGCTTTCTTT.

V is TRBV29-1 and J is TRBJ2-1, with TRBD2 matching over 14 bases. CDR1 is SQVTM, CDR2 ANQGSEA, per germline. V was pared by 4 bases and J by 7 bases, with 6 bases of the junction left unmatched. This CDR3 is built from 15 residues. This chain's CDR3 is CSVAPGLAGVNEQFF. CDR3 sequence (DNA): TGCAGCGTTGCGCCGGGACTAGCGGGGGTAAATGAGCAGTTCTTC.

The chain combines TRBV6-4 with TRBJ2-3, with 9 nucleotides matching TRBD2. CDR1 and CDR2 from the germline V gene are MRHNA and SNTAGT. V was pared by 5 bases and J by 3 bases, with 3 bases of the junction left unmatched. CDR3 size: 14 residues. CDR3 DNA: TGTGCCAGCAGTTCAAGCGGGGGGACAGATACGCAGTATTTT. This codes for CASSSSGGTDTQYF.